This entry lists 30 T cell receptor beta chains sequenced from one sample in a study of CD8 T cells in Susac syndrome. RNA totalling roughly 0.5 to 1 ug underwent reverse transcription with random hexamers. TCRdb redid the calling of the immunoSEQ multiplex PCR reads with MiXCR, one entry per CDR3 protein. In the table there are some 240,000 distinct CDR3 sequences, almost 97% of which are singletons. Sequencing was performed on CD4+ T cells from PBMCs. Receptors were obtained from a human donor with Susac syndrome.

The chain combines TRBV11-2 with TRBJ2-7, with D perhaps given as TRBD1 or TRBD2 (5 bases each). The CDR3 length is 12 residues. V lost 6 bases, J lost 3 bases, and 9 bases lay in between. CDR1 SGHAT and CDR2 FQNNGV come from the germline V gene. The CDR3 loop is CASRRDLYEQYF. The CDR3 DNA is TGTGCCAGCAGAAGGGACCTCTACGAGCAGTACTTC.

The chain carries TRBV29-1 and TRBJ1-2; D is possibly TRBD1 (5 bases). The CDR3 extends over 12 amino acids. V was clipped by 5 bases and J by 4 bases, with 11 bases between them. Germline CDR1 SQVTM, CDR2 ANQGSEA. The CDR3 DNA reads as TGCAGCGTTCCCGACAGATCCTATGGCTACACCTTC. Translation: CSVPDRSYGYTF. Drawing the rest from reference TRBV29-1 and TRBJ1-2, the complete variable domain is SAVISQKPSRDICQRGTSLTIQCQVDSQVTMMFWYRQQPGQSLTLIATANQGSEATYESGFVIDKFPISRPNLTFSTLTVSNMSPEDSSIYLCSVPDRSYGYTFGSGTRLTVV.

V gene TRBV20-1 combines with J gene TRBJ1-2; a weak D match, TRBD1 (5 bases). Germline V gene data show CDR1 as DFQATT and CDR2 as SNEGSKA (reference sequence). The length of the CDR3 is 13 residues. Deletions cut 0 bases from V and 7 bases from J, with 12 bases between. The CDR3 bases are TGCAGTGCTAGAGAAGGGGCTCGACGTGGCTACACCTTC. This translates into CSAREGARRGYTF.

The V call is TRBV30, the J call TRBJ1-2, with 7 nucleotides matching TRBD1. CDR1 GTSNPN and CDR2 SVGIG come from the germline V gene (reference sequence). The junction had 6 bases not matched to a gene; V was cut back by 6 bases and J by 2 bases. The CDR3 covers 13 residues. DNA for the CDR3: TGTGCCTGCCGGGGACAGCCGAACTATGGCTACACCTTC. Its translation is CACRGQPNYGYTF.

This chain connects TRBV4-1 to TRBJ2-3, with D tentatively TRBD2 (5 bases). Per the germline V gene, CDR1 is MGHRA and CDR2 is YSYEKL. Trimming removed 1 base from V and 0 bases from J, with 17 bases in between. This CDR3 comprises 18 residues. CDR3 protein: CASSQVASAGTSTDTQYF. As DNA, the CDR3 is TGCGCCAGCAGCCAAGTTGCTTCCGCGGGTACAAGCACAGATACGCAGTATTTT.

This sequence joins TRBV18 and TRBJ2-5; D gene uncertain. Germline values: CDR1 KGHSH, CDR2 LQKENI. This CDR3 is built from 13 residues. The V end was cut by 3 bases, the J end by 3 bases, with 8 bases between. DNA of the CDR3: TGTGCCAGCTCACCCCCGAGCGAAGAGACCCAGTACTTC. Translating it yields CASSPPSEETQYF. The whole variable domain, remainder taken from reference TRBV18 and TRBJ2-5, is NAGVMQNPRHLVRRRGQEARLRCSPMKGHSHVYWYRQLPEEGLKFMVYLQKENIIDESGMPKERFSAEFPKEGPSILRIQQVVRGDSAAYFCASSPPSEETQYFGPGTRLLVL.

The chain couples TRBV6-6 to TRBJ2-7, with 8 nucleotides matching TRBD2. The V segment lost 2 bases and the J segment 6 bases; nucleotides outside the gene matches: 12. CDR1 and CDR2 (germline): MNHNY, SVGAGI (reference sequence). The CDR3 totals 16 residues. The DNA of the CDR3 is TGTGCCAGCAGTTACCCCCCGCGGGAGGATCTTCTCGAGCAGTACTTC. Protein sequence: CASSYPPREDLLEQYF.

The rearrangement joins TRBV20-1 to TRBJ2-5, with 9 bases lining up with TRBD2. The CDR3 runs to 16 residues. V lost 0 bases, J lost 1 base, and 6 bases stayed unmatched. Germline loops: CDR1 DFQATT, CDR2 SNEGSKA (reference sequence). The CDR3 spells CSARDPAGGFQETQYF. In DNA, the CDR3 is TGCAGTGCTAGAGATCCGGCGGGAGGGTTCCAAGAGACCCAGTACTTC.

This chain links TRBV9 with TRBJ2-7; 10 bases are a match to TRBD2. This CDR3 comprises 14 residues. V lost 3 bases, J lost 3 bases, and 3 bases stayed unmatched. Germline V gene data show CDR1 as SGDLS and CDR2 as YYNGEE. The CDR3 region is CASSAQREGYEQYF. The CDR3 DNA reads TGTGCCAGCAGCGCCCAGCGGGAGGGCTACGAGCAGTACTTC. Full variable domain (rest looked up from reference TRBV9 and TRBJ2-7): DSGVTQTPKHLITATGQRVTLRCSPRSGDLSVYWYQQSLDQGLQFLIQYYNGEERAKGNILERFSAQQFPDLHSELNLSSLELGDSALYFCASSAQREGYEQYFGPGTRLTVT.

This chain joins TRBV15 and TRBJ1-2; 8 nucleotides agree with TRBD1. CDR3 size: 15 residues. The germline CDR1 and CDR2 sequences are LNHNV and YYDKDF (reference sequence). J lost 4 bases, V lost 3 bases, and 7 bases had no gene match. CDR3 coding DNA: TGTGCCACCAGCAGCATACAGGGGGAGGGCTATGGCTACACCTTC. Protein sequence: CATSSIQGEGYGYTF. Variable domain in full (rest from reference TRBV15 and TRBJ1-2): DAMVIQNPRYQVTQFGKPVTLSCSQTLNHNVMYWYQQKSSQAPKLLFHYYDKDFNNEADTPDNFQSRRPNTSFCFLDIRSPGLGDTAMYLCATSSIQGEGYGYTFGSGTRLTVV.

The V gene is TRBV7-2, the J gene TRBJ2-7, with D perhaps being TRBD1 or TRBD2 (6 bases each). The CDR3 loop spans 17 amino acids. Trimming took off 3 bases at V and 5 bases at J, with 23 bases between the two ends. Germline values: CDR1 SGHTA, CDR2 FQGNSA. This chain's CDR3 is CASSFESSPQGRHEQYF. CDR3 DNA: TGTGCCAGCAGCTTCGAGTCGAGTCCGCAGGGGAGGCACGAGCAGTACTTC.

V and J are TRBV25-1 and TRBJ1-1, with 8 bases that match TRBD1. Germline V CDR1 and CDR2: MGHDK, SYGVNS. CDR3 length: 14 residues. With V trimmed by 7 bases and J by 0 bases, 4 bases remained unmatched. This CDR3 is CASTETGVNTEAFF. The CDR3 DNA reads as TGTGCCAGCACCGAGACAGGGGTGAACACTGAAGCTTTCTTT.

The chain has TRBV29-1 and TRBJ2-2; tentatively, D is TRBD2 (6 bases). The V gene's germline CDR1 is SQVTM and CDR2 ANQGSEA. V lost 6 bases to trimming and J lost 4 bases, with 12 bases between them. The CDR3 sequence is 13 residues long. The CDR3: CSVRRESTGELFF. The CDR3 DNA sequence: TGCAGCGTCCGTCGGGAGAGCACCGGGGAGCTGTTTTTT.

Here the CDR3 reads CSVEDQGRETQYF. The DNA of the CDR3 is TGCAGCGTTGAAGATCAGGGGCGGGAGACCCAGTACTTC. The J gene is TRBJ2-5, the V gene TRBV29-1; the D gene is possibly TRBD1 (6 bases). CDR3 size: 13 residues. From germline, CDR1 is SQVTM and CDR2 ANQGSEA. The V gene lost 0 bases and the J gene lost 5 bases, with 10 bases spanning the gap.

This clonotype appeared once. The chain couples TRBV30 to TRBJ2-7; D might be TRBD2 (6 bases). Germline lookup yields CDR1 GTSNPN and CDR2 SVGIG (reference sequence). This CDR3 comprises 12 residues. The V and J ends lost 4 bases and 9 bases respectively, with 16 bases between them. CDR3 coding DNA: TGTGCCTGGACCGTGTCTAGCGCAGGGCAGTACTTC. It yields the protein CAWTVSSAGQYF.

The gene calls are TRBV30 and TRBJ1-2; possible D gene TRBD1, 6 bases. The V end was cut by 2 bases, the J end by 11 bases, with 15 bases between. The CDR3 totals 12 residues. Germline V lookup: CDR1 GTSNPN, CDR2 SVGIG (reference sequence). CDR3 sequence (DNA): TGTGCCTGGAGTCCACGGGGGCATCGTTACACCTTC. As protein: CAWSPRGHRYTF.

The chain employs TRBV30 and TRBJ1-2, with unresolved D. Trimming left V 0 bases short and J 13 bases short, with 18 bases between. Germline values: CDR1 GTSNPN, CDR2 SVGIG (reference sequence). CDR3 length: 13 residues. The CDR3 coding sequence is TGTGCCTGGAGTGTACGGTCCTCGGAGGTTGGCACCTTC. Amino acids: CAWSVRSSEVGTF.

V is TRBV19 and J is TRBJ2-3, with 9 bases lining up with TRBD2. This CDR3 has 14 residues. The V and J ends lost 3 bases and 6 bases, in that order; junction bases with no gene match: 4. Germline V gene data show CDR1 as LNHDA and CDR2 as SQIVND (reference sequence). DNA of the CDR3: TGTGCCAGTAGTATCGGCGGGAGGGAGGATACGCAGTATTTT. It is translated as CASSIGGREDTQYF.

The gene calls are TRBV9 and TRBJ2-3, with 7 bases lining up with TRBD1. This CDR3 has 16 residues. Germline values: CDR1 SGDLS, CDR2 YYNGEE. V was pared by 7 bases and J by 2 bases, with 13 bases of the junction left unmatched. The CDR3 region is CASSQGGRPYTDTQYF. CDR3 sequence (DNA): TGTGCCAGCTCCCAAGGGGGCCGCCCTTACACAGATACGCAGTATTTT.

The chain couples TRBV19 to TRBJ2-7; tentatively, D is TRBD2 (6 bases). The CDR3 is made up of 13 amino acids. The V end was cut by 9 bases, the J end by 5 bases, with 17 bases between. Germline V gives CDR1 LNHDA, CDR2 SQIVND (reference sequence). CDR3 sequence reads: CARTGTPSNEQYF. CDR3 in DNA: TGTGCCAGAACGGGGACTCCGTCGAACGAGCAGTACTTC.

V gene TRBV29-1 combines with J gene TRBJ2-1; perhaps TRBD1 as D (6 bases). V lost 6 bases and J 0 bases, leaving 12 bases between the germline ends. CDR3 length: 14 residues. Germline assignment: CDR1 SQVTM and CDR2 ANQGSEA. CDR3 loop: CSVRTDSSYNEQFF. DNA of the CDR3: TGCAGCGTGCGGACGGACAGCTCCTACAATGAGCAGTTCTTC.

The V call is TRBV7-9, the J call TRBJ1-1, with TRBD1 as a possible D gene (5 bases). Trimming took off 5 bases at V and 4 bases at J, with 14 bases between the two ends. The CDR3 loop spans 14 amino acids. From germline, CDR1 is SEHNR and CDR2 FQNEAQ (reference sequence). CDR3 coding DNA: TGTGCCAGCAGCCCCCGGCGGGGGAGCACTGAAGCTTTCTTT. Its protein product is CASSPRRGSTEAFF.

The genes are TRBV3-1 and TRBJ2-2; D may be TRBD1 or TRBD2 (7 bases each). CDR3 size: 19 residues. V was clipped by 4 bases and J by 1 base, with 22 bases between them. The germline gives CDR1 LGHDT, CDR2 YNNKEL (reference sequence). CDR3 sequence: CASSPTQGGGTLNTGELFF. CDR3 coding DNA: TGTGCCAGCAGCCCTACCCAGGGGGGAGGGACCCTGAACACCGGGGAGCTGTTTTTT.

The chain has TRBV29-1 and TRBJ2-2; 7 nucleotides match TRBD1. The CDR3 sequence is 16 residues long. Losses at the gene ends were 3 bases for V and 0 bases for J; bases not matched to a gene: 7. Germline-derived CDR1 and CDR2 are SQVTM and ANQGSEA. This CDR3 reads CSVESGQYANTGELFF. The CDR3 DNA reads TGCAGCGTTGAGTCGGGACAGTACGCGAACACCGGGGAGCTGTTTTTT.

The CDR3, as DNA: TGTGCCAGCAGTTACGAGCGGGAGGGGTCTGAGCAGTTCTTC. Its translation is CASSYEREGSEQFF. The chain links TRBV6-5 to TRBJ2-1; the match to TRBD2 covers 10 bases. V shed 2 bases and J 9 bases; nucleotides not matched to a gene: 4. The CDR3 sequence is 14 residues long. Germline V CDR1 and CDR2: MNHEY, SVGAGI.

CDR3 DNA sequence: TGTGCCAGCAGTATCGCAGCTAGCACAGATACGCAGTATTTT. Protein product: CASSIAASTDTQYF. The chain links TRBV9 to TRBJ2-3, with D hard to call. Germline V gene lookup returns CDR1 SGDLS and CDR2 YYNGEE. The CDR3 consists of 14 residues. Trimming left V 5 bases short and J 0 bases short, with 10 bases between. The whole variable domain, remainder taken from reference TRBV9 and TRBJ2-3, is DSGVTQTPKHLITATGQRVTLRCSPRSGDLSVYWYQQSLDQGLQFLIQYYNGEERAKGNILERFSAQQFPDLHSELNLSSLELGDSALYFCASSIAASTDTQYFGPGTRLTVL.

The genes are TRBV18 and TRBJ2-1, with 12 bases matching TRBD2. From germline, CDR1 is KGHSH and CDR2 LQKENI. The CDR3 is made up of 16 amino acids. The trim removed 2 bases at V and 8 bases at J, leaving 7 bases unmatched. CDR3 in DNA: TGTGCCAGCTCACCAAGACTAGCGGGAGAACGCCATGAGCAGTTCTTC. The encoded protein is CASSPRLAGERHEQFF.

The chain couples TRBV30 to TRBJ1-2; 9 bases align to TRBD1. The CDR3 extends over 14 amino acids. Germline loops: CDR1 GTSNPN, CDR2 SVGIG (reference sequence). Germline trimming cut 8 bases from V and 8 bases from J; bases unmatched to any gene: 15. The CDR3 DNA reads as TGTGCCGGTAGGCGAAGGGACAGGGAACACGGCTACACCTTC. This codes for CAGRRRDREHGYTF.

V is TRBV20-1 and J is TRBJ2-5, with TRBD1 matching over 10 bases. Germline V gene data show CDR1 as DFQATT and CDR2 as SNEGSKA (reference sequence). The CDR3 contains 16 residues. V lost 4 bases and J lost 2; bases outside the gene matches: 10. The CDR3 region is CSAIGGQGSAQETQYF. CDR3 in DNA: TGCAGTGCTATCGGGGGACAGGGGAGCGCACAAGAGACCCAGTACTTC.

The genes are TRBV11-1 and TRBJ2-1, with TRBD2 matching 9 bases. Germline V lookup: CDR1 SGHAT, CDR2 FQDESV (reference sequence). This CDR3 has 13 amino acids. CDR3 in amino acids: CAIGGRARNEQFF. The CDR3 nucleotides read TGTGCGATTGGCGGGAGGGCCCGCAATGAGCAGTTCTTC.